One sample yielded the 15 T cell receptor beta chains listed below, sequenced in a study of neurological immune-mediated disorders. Each CDR3 protein gets one entry after TCRdb re-called the 5' RACE reads with MiXCR. The data contain fewer than 90,000 distinct CDR3 sequences, 10% of them singletons. The time point was: longitudinal time-point 1 (baseline). Sequenced sample: PBMCs. These receptors originate from a man aged 25 to 40 in good health.

There are many counts of this clonotype. The chain has TRBV10-3 and TRBJ2-7, with no clear D. The CDR3 extends over 11 amino acids. Germline lookup yields CDR1 ENHRY and CDR2 SYGVKD. The germline V and J ends were trimmed by 3 bases and 6 bases, with 6 bases remaining between them. The CDR3 nucleotides read TGTGCCATCAGTGACAATCTCGAGCAGTACTTC. Residues: CAISDNLEQYF.

The table lists this clonotype with many counts. The rearrangement uses TRBV6-1 and TRBJ2-1; D not certain. This CDR3 spans 12 amino acids. Germline V gene sequence: CDR1 MNHNS, CDR2 SASEGT. Trimming pared 2 bases from V and 16 bases from J, leaving 15 bases between. The CDR3 nucleotides are TGTGCCAGCAGTGAATTGACCGGGTCGCAATTCTTC. As protein: CASSELTGSQFF.

This clonotype has at least ten counts. The gene calls are TRBV10-3 and TRBJ2-1; 8 nucleotides match TRBD2. The CDR3 covers 15 residues. V lost 3 bases and J lost 4; bases outside the gene matches: 5. CDR1 ENHRY and CDR2 SYGVKD come from the germline V gene. CDR3 in DNA: TGTGCCATCAGTGACACTAGCGGTGTTTACAATGAGCAGTTCTTC. This encodes CAISDTSGVYNEQFF.

This clonotype has at least ten counts. This chain links TRBV7-2 with TRBJ2-3; 7 bases line up with TRBD1. Germline trimming cut 4 bases from V and 3 bases from J; bases unmatched to any gene: 10. Germline V gives CDR1 SGHTA, CDR2 FQGNSA. CDR3 length: 16 amino acids. The CDR3 sequence is CASSSNRDRRTDTQYF. Written as DNA, the CDR3 is TGTGCCAGCAGCTCCAACCGGGACAGAAGAACAGATACGCAGTATTTT.

Concerning this clonotype: This sequence may be a read error, since a much larger clone differs from it by one base. The chain is built from TRBV5-1 and TRBJ2-1, with TRBD2 matching over 9 bases. Germline values: CDR1 SGHRS, CDR2 YFSETQ. The length of the CDR3 is 15 residues. The CDR3 DNA is TGCGCCATCAGCGGAATAGCGGGAGAGGGGAGTGAGCAGTTCTTC. Protein product: CAISGIAGEGSEQFF.

This clonotype was observed at least ten times. This chain links TRBV7-9 with TRBJ2-4; a weak D match, TRBD2 (7 bases). Between the trimmed V and J ends, which lost 0 bases and 1 base, there was a span of 13 bases. CDR3 size: 17 residues. Per germline, CDR1 SEHNR and CDR2 FQNEAQ (reference sequence). The CDR3 reads CASSLAWGGRAKNIQYF. DNA for the CDR3: TGTGCCAGCAGCTTAGCTTGGGGGGGCAGGGCCAAAAACATTCAGTACTTC.

There are many counts of this clonotype. The chain joins TRBV20-1 to TRBJ2-1; TRBD2 might be the D (7 bases). The CDR3 has 16 residues. V was pared by 3 bases and J by 7 bases, with 22 bases between. Germline V gene sequence: CDR1 DFQATT, CDR2 SNEGSKA (reference sequence). CDR3 in amino acids: CSASLPNRGTMNEQFF. The CDR3 nucleotides are TGCAGTGCTAGTCTCCCCAATAGGGGGACTATGAATGAGCAGTTCTTC.

This clonotype was recorded many times. This chain uses TRBV20-1 with TRBJ2-3, with 7 positions matching TRBD2. Unmatched junction bases numbered 1, after V lost 1 base and J lost 0 bases. The CDR3 has 14 residues. The V gene's germline CDR1 is DFQATT and CDR2 SNEGSKA (reference sequence). The CDR3 is CSARAGGSTDTQYF. CDR3 bases: TGCAGTGCTAGAGCGGGAGGTAGCACAGATACGCAGTATTTT.

This clonotype was seen ten or more times. J is TRBJ2-1 and V is TRBV12-3 or TRBV12-4; 10 bases map to TRBD1. The ends lost 7 bases at V and 0 bases at J; junction bases unmatched: 6. The CDR3 has 16 residues. CDR3 sequence (DNA): TGTGCCAGCACCGAGACAGGGGGCATCTCCTACAATGAGCAGTTCTTC. As protein: CASTETGGISYNEQFF.

This clonotype was seen repeatedly, ten times or more. This rearrangement joins TRBV7-6 to TRBJ1-3, with TRBD1 identical over 7 bases. Germline lookup yields CDR1 SGHVS and CDR2 FNYEAQ. The CDR3 is 14 residues long. The junction had 1 base not matched to a gene; V was cut back by 5 bases and J by 0 bases. This CDR3 is CASSHRGSGNTIYF. Here the CDR3 DNA reads TGTGCCAGCAGCCACAGGGGCTCTGGAAACACCATATATTTT.

This clonotype was seen ten or more times. This chain links TRBV14 with TRBJ2-1, with D possibly TRBD2 on 6 matching bases. The germline V and J ends were trimmed by 4 bases and 10 bases, with 17 bases remaining between them. Germline-derived CDR1 and CDR2 are SGHDN and FVKESK. This CDR3 spans 14 amino acids. CDR3 in amino acids: CASSLQGLRAEQFF. CDR3 nucleotide sequence: TGTGCCAGCAGCCTCCAGGGACTTCGGGCAGAGCAGTTCTTC.

This clonotype has more than one count but fewer than ten. The chain has TRBV7-2 and TRBJ2-7; no clear D gene. The V end lost 5 bases, the J end lost 4 bases, and 12 bases lay between the germline ends. This CDR3 is built from 13 residues. Germline values: CDR1 SGHTA, CDR2 FQGNSA. CDR3 DNA: TGTGCCAGCAGCCTCGAAATGGCGTACGAGCAGTACTTC. This codes for CASSLEMAYEQYF. The full variable domain, completed using reference TRBV7-2 and TRBJ2-7, is GAGVSQSPSNKVTEKGKDVELRCDPISGHTALYWYRQSLGQGLEFLIYFQGNSAPDKSGLPSDRFSAERTGGSVSTLTIQRTQQEDSAVYLCASSLEMAYEQYFGPGTRLTVT.

The genes are TRBV25-1 and TRBJ2-5; 11 bases are shared with TRBD2. Germline assignment: CDR1 MGHDK and CDR2 SYGVNS. The CDR3 runs to 14 residues. V gave up 8 bases and J gave up 5 bases; unmatched junction bases: 7. CDR3 sequence: CASSLAGGWETQYF. In DNA form, the CDR3 reads TGTGCCAGCTCCCTAGCGGGAGGTTGGGAGACCCAGTACTTC.

This clonotype was detected ten times or more. The chain links TRBV9 to TRBJ2-7; 9 bases are a match to TRBD1. This CDR3 contains 16 residues. Germline V gives CDR1 SGDLS, CDR2 YYNGEE. Trimming removed 7 bases from V and 6 bases from J; junction bases left unmatched: 17. The chain's CDR3 is CASSPRGDREVREQYF. For the CDR3, the DNA is TGTGCCAGCTCACCGAGAGGGGACAGGGAAGTGCGCGAGCAGTACTTC. Combining the CDR3 with reference TRBV9 and TRBJ2-7 gives the whole variable domain DSGVTQTPKHLITATGQRVTLRCSPRSGDLSVYWYQQSLDQGLQFLIQYYNGEERAKGNILERFSAQQFPDLHSELNLSSLELGDSALYFCASSPRGDREVREQYFGPGTRLTVT.

On this clonotype: A much larger clone lies one base from this, so it may be a read error. The chain joins TRBV30 to TRBJ2-1, with D tentatively TRBD2 (5 bases). The CDR3 has 15 amino acids. Deletions cut 0 bases from V and 3 bases from J, with 12 bases between. Germline V gene lookup returns CDR1 GTSNPN and CDR2 SVGIG (reference sequence). The CDR3 loop reads CAWSVLVGDYNEQFF. Here the CDR3 DNA reads TGTGCCTGGAGTGTATTAGTGGGAGACTACAATGAGCAGTTCTTC.